This entry lists 13 T cell receptor beta chains sequenced from one sample in a study of glioma-infiltrating T cells. Amplification of TCR alpha and beta CDR3 regions from RNA used iRepertoire nested multiplex PCR. TCRdb recomputed calls from the multiplex PCR reads with MiXCR, one row per CDR3 protein. Among some 110,000 distinct CDR3 sequences listed, roughly 20% were seen once. The specimen sequenced was glioma tissue, nonneoplastic brain tissue, or PBMCs (not recorded which). The origin of the receptors is a human donor with low-grade glioma or glioblastoma, undergoing nonglioma brain surgery, or in good health (not recorded which).

The chain uses TRBV30 and TRBJ2-1; 10 bases are a match to TRBD2. J was trimmed by 2 bases and V by 4 bases; bases with no gene match: 5. The CDR3 covers 15 residues. Per the germline V gene, CDR1 is GTSNPN and CDR2 is SVGIG (reference sequence). As DNA, the CDR3 is TGTGCCTGGACTAGCGGGAGTTCCCCCTACAATGAGCAGTTCTTC. Translation: CAWTSGSSPYNEQFF.

In this sample, this clonotype turned up many times. The V call is TRBV7-2, the J call TRBJ2-7; 7 positions agree with TRBD2. This CDR3 is built from 14 residues. Germline lookup yields CDR1 SGHTA and CDR2 FQGNSA. Losses at the gene ends were 2 bases for V and 5 bases for J; bases not matched to a gene: 6. The CDR3 is CASSLRREQDEQYF. The CDR3 DNA is TGTGCCAGCAGCTTAAGGCGGGAGCAGGACGAGCAGTACTTC.

On this clonotype itself: Being one base from a much bigger clone, this may be a read error. The rearrangement joins TRBV28 to TRBJ2-7; D is unclear. The ends were cut back, 7 bases at V and 3 bases at J, with 16 bases in the middle. The CDR3 runs 14 residues. CDR1 MDHEN and CDR2 SYDVKM come from the germline V gene. The CDR3 DNA reads TGTGCCAGCACCACCGGCAGAGGATACTACGAGCAGTACTTC. Translation gives CASTTGRGYYEQYF.

The sample holds many counts of this clonotype. V and J are TRBV6-1 and TRBJ2-5; the D is unclear. The CDR3 covers 13 residues. Trimming left V 5 bases short and J 3 bases short, with 10 bases between. Germline V lookup: CDR1 MNHNS, CDR2 SASEGT. The CDR3 protein is CASSLNSKETQYF. CDR3 nucleotide sequence: TGTGCCAGCAGTCTGAACAGTAAAGAGACCCAGTACTTC.

The sample holds many counts of this clonotype. The chain carries TRBV6-6 and TRBJ2-3; D is tentatively TRBD1 or TRBD2 (5 bases each). Per germline, CDR1 MNHNY and CDR2 SVGAGI (reference sequence). The CDR3 runs 14 residues. V was shortened by 0 bases and J by 9 bases, with 13 bases between the two germline ends. The chain's CDR3 is CASSYSYGGWTQYF. The CDR3 DNA sequence: TGTGCCAGCAGTTACTCGTATGGGGGTTGGACGCAGTATTTT.

The chain carries TRBV29-1 and TRBJ2-5; perhaps TRBD2 as D (6 bases). CDR3 length: 14 amino acids. The V end lost 6 bases, the J end lost 6 bases, and 20 bases lay between the germline ends. Germline CDR1 reads SQVTM; CDR2 reads ANQGSEA. CDR3 DNA sequence: TGCAGCGTGAGCGGAGACACAGGAGGGAAGACCCAGTACTTC. It encodes CSVSGDTGGKTQYF.

This clonotype was recorded at least ten times. The rearrangement links TRBV6-1 to TRBJ2-7; D possibly corresponds to TRBD2 (5 bases). Trimming pared 6 bases from V and 0 bases from J, leaving 12 bases between. Germline loops: CDR1 MNHNS, CDR2 SASEGT. This CDR3 has 14 amino acids. CDR3 DNA: TGTGCCAGCAGAGGGTACGGGAACTCCTACGAGCAGTACTTC. This codes for CASRGYGNSYEQYF.

This clonotype has at least ten counts. This CDR3 reads CASSLAMGQGGNQPQHF. In DNA, the CDR3 is TGTGCCAGCAGCTTAGCGATGGGACAGGGTGGCAATCAGCCCCAGCATTTT. The chain joins TRBV7-8 to TRBJ1-5; 9 bases agree with TRBD1. CDR3 length: 17 amino acids. Germline CDR1 and CDR2: SGHVS and FQNEAQ. V lost 0 bases to trimming and J lost 2 bases; unmatched junction nucleotides: 5.

This clonotype was seen many times. The chain is built from TRBV10-3 and TRBJ2-3; D not resolved. The V end was cut by 4 bases, the J end by 0 bases, with 14 bases between. There are 16 residues in the CDR3. Germline-derived CDR1 and CDR2 are ENHRY and SYGVKD. The CDR3 DNA is TGTGCCATCAGTGTATCGTCGGGCTCTAGCACAGATACGCAGTATTTT. Translation: CAISVSSGSSTDTQYF.

This clonotype was counted many times. This chain joins TRBV3-1 and TRBJ1-5; 7 nucleotides agree with TRBD1. V was pared by 3 bases and J by 2 bases, with 4 bases of the junction left unmatched. The length of the CDR3 is 15 residues. From germline, CDR1 is LGHDT and CDR2 YNNKEL (reference sequence). For the CDR3, the DNA is TGTGCCAGCAGCCAGGACAGGTCCGGCAATCAGCCCCAGCATTTT. It yields the protein CASSQDRSGNQPQHF.

In the case of this clonotype: A read error may explain this, as a much larger clone is one base away. The V and J genes are TRBV2 and TRBJ2-2; D is unclear. The CDR3 spans 13 residues. Per the germline V gene, CDR1 is SNHLY and CDR2 is FYNNEI. Trimming took off 6 bases at V and 5 bases at J, with 10 bases between the two ends. CDR3 amino acids: CASRPGPTGELFF. The CDR3 DNA reads as TGTGCCAGCAGACCAGGACCGACCGGGGAGCTGTTTTTT.

A few counts support this clonotype. CDR3 DNA sequence: TGTGCCAGCAGCTTGGGACAGCTTCTGGCTGAAGCTTTCTTT. This codes for CASSLGQLLAEAFF. The chain is built from TRBV11-1 and TRBJ1-1; 7 bases map to TRBD1. The V and J ends lost 3 bases and 6 bases, in that order; junction bases with no gene match: 7. The germline gives CDR1 SGHAT, CDR2 FQDESV (reference sequence). CDR3 size: 14 residues.

This clonotype came up many times. V is TRBV12-3 or TRBV12-4 and J is TRBJ1-6; D is perhaps TRBD1 (6 bases). V lost 5 bases and J lost 6, with 11 bases in between. The CDR3 consists of 14 residues. CDR3 nucleotides: TGTGCCAGCAGTAATACAGGGTCTAATTCACCCCTCCACTTT. This sequence encodes CASSNTGSNSPLHF.